These T cell receptor beta chains were read from a single sample in a study of human T cells and chemical hapten exposure. TCRdb independently ran MiXCR on the RACE reads; one entry per CDR3 protein. The sample contains under 90,000 distinct CDR3 sequences, about 9% of which appear only once. Material: whole blood. Receptors originate from a male donor in good health. Some clones in this sample may be carry-over from other donors' samples. CDR3s include the opening cysteine and the closing phenylalanine or tryptophan. The D gene is left open where the match is weak. Size is stated for part of the rows, as once, few or many counts, or as a class when the clone is expanded.

v_gene	d_gene	abundance	j_gene	CDR3aa	CDR3nt
TRBV4-2	NA	NA	TRBJ2-7	CASSQWQGSEQYF	TGTGCCAGCAGCCAATGGCAAGGATCCGAGCAGTACTTC
TRBV7-8	NA	many	TRBJ2-3	CASSLSSSTDTQYF	TGTGCCAGCAGCTTAAGTAGCTCCACAGATACGCAGTATTTT
TRBV20-1	NA	NA	TRBJ2-7	CSARDIGTPYEQYF	TGCAGTGCTAGAGATATAGGGACCCCGTACGAGCAGTACTTC
TRBV27	NA	NA	TRBJ2-7	CASSSSTAYEQYF	TGTGCCAGCAGTTCTAGCACGGCCTACGAGCAGTACTTC
TRBV6-2/TRBV6-3	TRBD1	few	TRBJ2-6	CASSYPGQGPASGANVLTF	TGTGCCAGCAGTTACCCGGGACAGGGCCCGGCCTCTGGGGCCAACGTCCTGACTTTC
TRBV12-3/TRBV12-4	TRBD1	many	TRBJ1-2	CASSLVQGNGYTF	TGTGCCAGCAGTTTAGTACAGGGGAATGGCTACACCTTC
TRBV19	TRBD1	many	TRBJ2-7	CASSHGQGAYEQYF	TGTGCCAGTAGTCACGGACAGGGGGCCTACGAGCAGTACTTC
TRBV27	TRBD1	few	TRBJ2-6	CASSLRGQALSGANVLTF	TGTGCCAGCAGTTTACGGGGACAGGCCTTGTCTGGGGCCAACGTCCTGACTTTC
TRBV9	TRBD1	NA	TRBJ1-5	CASSPGGGYNQPQHF	TGTGCCAGCAGCCCAGGGGGGGGGTACAATCAGCCCCAGCATTTT
TRBV6-5	NA	NA	TRBJ1-2	CASSSLNREGDYGYTF	TGTGCCAGCAGTTCCTTAAACAGGGAGGGGGACTATGGCTACACCTTC
TRBV12-3/TRBV12-4	NA	NA	TRBJ2-6	CASRPSGQPISGANVLTF	TGTGCCAGCAGGCCTTCCGGACAGCCCATCTCTGGGGCCAACGTCCTGACTTTC
TRBV12-5	NA	few	TRBJ2-5	CASGLLSPVMETQYF	TGTGCTAGTGGTTTGTTGTCTCCCGTCATGGAGACCCAGTACTTC
TRBV7-2	NA	NA	TRBJ2-4	CASSFEGLAKNIQYF	TGTGCCAGCAGCTTCGAGGGGTTAGCCAAAAACATTCAGTACTTC
TRBV27	TRBD1	NA	TRBJ1-5	CASSLKAGGINQPQHF	TGTGCCAGCAGTTTAAAGGCAGGGGGAATCAATCAGCCCCAGCATTTT
TRBV14	NA	few	TRBJ2-5	CASSQAGLWYF	TGTGCCAGCAGCCAAGCGGGTCTATGGTACTTC
TRBV20-1	NA	NA	TRBJ2-2	CSAAHQRYTGELFF	TGCAGTGCTGCTCACCAGCGATACACCGGGGAGCTGTTTTTT
TRBV6-5	TRBD2	NA	TRBJ2-7	CASSPGGGEPYEQYF	TGTGCCAGCAGCCCCGGCGGGGGGGAGCCCTACGAGCAGTACTTC
TRBV18	NA	few	TRBJ2-3	CASGVPGDTQYF	TGTGCCAGCGGGGTGCCGGGAGATACGCAGTATTTT
TRBV12-3/TRBV12-4	NA	few	TRBJ2-5	CASSPHLLTEFQETQYF	TGTGCCAGCAGTCCACACCTCCTGACAGAGTTCCAAGAGACCCAGTACTTC
TRBV29-1	TRBD1	NA	TRBJ1-1	CSVRQGEGTEAFF	TGCAGCGTTCGACAGGGCGAGGGCACTGAAGCTTTCTTT
TRBV12-3/TRBV12-4	TRBD1	NA	TRBJ1-1	CASSTMTGGVRNTEAFF	TGTGCCAGCAGTACCATGACAGGGGGCGTTAGAAACACTGAAGCTTTCTTT
TRBV3-1	NA	few	TRBJ2-3	CASSQGPAGTYTDTQYF	TGTGCCAGCAGCCAAGGACCGGCGGGAACATACACAGATACGCAGTATTTT
TRBV19	NA	many	TRBJ1-4	CASSGHTGGTANEKLFF	TGTGCCAGTAGTGGACATACGGGGGGCACAGCTAATGAAAAACTGTTTTTT
TRBV20-1	TRBD2	many	TRBJ2-3	CSAPTSGSGTDTQYF	TGCAGTGCTCCAACTAGCGGGAGTGGCACAGATACGCAGTATTTT
TRBV18	NA	few	TRBJ2-3	CASSPSTGTTDTQYF	TGTGCCAGCTCACCTTCTACAGGGACCACAGATACGCAGTATTTT
TRBV5-1	NA	NA	TRBJ2-5	CASSSLDREGTQYF	TGCGCCAGCAGCTCCTTAGACAGGGAGGGGACCCAGTACTTC
TRBV5-1	NA	many	TRBJ2-5	CASSPRGETQYF	TGCGCCAGCAGCCCCAGGGGAGAGACCCAGTACTTC
TRBV20-1	NA	NA	TRBJ1-4	CSASDGFSNEKLFF	TGCAGTGCTAGTGACGGGTTCTCTAATGAAAAACTGTTTTTT
TRBV20-1	TRBD1	few	TRBJ1-5	CSALGDRGISRQPQHF	TGCAGTGCTCTCGGGGACAGGGGGATCAGTAGACAGCCCCAGCATTTT
TRBV19	TRBD1	NA	TRBJ2-6	CASSAGQAIWTSGANVLTF	TGTGCCAGTAGTGCGGGACAGGCCATTTGGACATCTGGGGCCAACGTCCTGACTTTC
TRBV19	NA	NA	TRBJ2-1	CASSIDNGRSLGEQFF	TGTGCCAGTAGTATAGATAACGGGAGAAGTCTGGGTGAGCAGTTCTTC
TRBV20-1	NA	many	TRBJ1-2	CSARDLDSTNYGYTF	TGCAGTGCTAGAGATTTGGACAGCACTAACTATGGCTACACCTTC
TRBV10-3	NA	NA	TRBJ1-6	CAIRESSSYNSPLHF	TGTGCCATACGGGAGTCCAGCTCCTATAATTCACCCCTCCACTTT
TRBV12-5	NA	many	TRBJ1-3	CASGQTNSGNTIYF	TGTGCTAGTGGCCAAACTAACTCTGGAAACACCATATATTTT
TRBV6-2/TRBV6-3	NA	NA	TRBJ1-1	CASRPGGGGRKNTEAFF	TGTGCCAGCAGGCCAGGAGGGGGGGGCCGCAAGAACACTGAAGCTTTCTTT
TRBV27	NA	NA	TRBJ2-7	CASSLGQNYEQYF	TGTGCCAGCAGTTTAGGACAGAACTACGAGCAGTACTTC
TRBV20-1	TRBD1	few	TRBJ1-6	CSALTTGGSYNSPLHF	TGCAGTGCTTTAACCACAGGGGGCTCCTATAATTCACCCCTCCACTTT
TRBV5-1	NA	few	TRBJ1-1	CASSFLGHPNTEAFF	TGCGCCAGCAGCTTTCTAGGCCACCCGAACACTGAAGCTTTCTTT
TRBV29-1	NA	few	TRBJ1-1	CSVEQETEAFF	TGCAGCGTGGAACAGGAAACTGAAGCTTTCTTT
TRBV5-1	NA	NA	TRBJ2-7	CASSGTGLEQYF	TGCGCCAGCAGCGGAACAGGGCTGGAGCAGTACTTC
TRBV20-1	NA	few	TRBJ1-2	CSARSTINYGYTF	TGCAGTGCTAGATCCACTATAAACTATGGCTACACCTTC
TRBV12-3/TRBV12-4	NA	few	TRBJ2-5	CASSPGPDAGETQYF	TGTGCCAGCAGCCCGGGACCAGATGCGGGGGAGACCCAGTACTTC
TRBV6-5	NA	few	TRBJ2-7	CASSYSWQDNYEQYF	TGTGCCAGCAGTTACTCGTGGCAGGACAACTACGAGCAGTACTTC
TRBV4-1	TRBD2	few	TRBJ2-1	CASSHGLAGFGEQFF	TGCGCCAGCAGCCATGGACTAGCGGGGTTTGGTGAGCAGTTCTTC
TRBV12-3/TRBV12-4	NA	few	TRBJ1-5	CASSSGDNQPQHF	TGTGCCAGCAGTTCAGGGGACAATCAGCCCCAGCATTTT
TRBV2	NA	many	TRBJ1-5	CASSEIGEQPQHF	TGTGCCAGCAGTGAAATAGGCGAGCAGCCCCAGCATTTT
TRBV11-1	NA	few	TRBJ1-2	CASSRTDANYGYTF	TGTGCCAGCAGCCGGACGGATGCTAACTATGGCTACACCTTC
TRBV20-1	TRBD2	NA	TRBJ2-1	CSAELRDYDEQFF	TGCAGTGCTGAACTCCGGGACTATGACGAGCAGTTCTTC
TRBV7-2	NA	few	TRBJ1-4	CASSPTGSATNEKLFF	TGTGCCAGCAGCCCTACCGGGTCCGCAACTAATGAAAAACTGTTTTTT
TRBV12-3/TRBV12-4	NA	NA	TRBJ1-2	CASSLAGTYGYTF	TGTGCCAGCAGTTTGGCAGGAACCTATGGCTACACCTTC